The rows below give T cell receptor beta chains drawn from one sample of a study of blood T cell repertoires in COVID-19. Here immunoSEQ multiplex PCR was the method, and the copy in TCRdb shows in-frame clones only, minus some. Of some 190,000 clones listed, almost 90% are singletons. The source material was peripheral blood. These receptors originate from a man between 18 and 35 years old with active or convalescent COVID-19. Both conserved end residues are part of each CDR3. A D gene is named only where the DNA matches it firmly. Expanded clones are given a class, and other clones once, few, many or no size at all.

abundance	v_gene	j_gene	d_gene	CDR3aa	CDR3nt
NA	TRBV30	TRBJ2-7	NA	CAWSVRGLDNEQYF	TGTGCCTGGAGTGTACGGGGTCTTGACAACGAGCAGTACTTC
NA	TRBV25-1	TRBJ1-1	TRBD1	CASSERTGMNTEAFF	TGTGCCAGCAGTGAGAGGACAGGAATGAACACTGAAGCTTTCTTT
few	TRBV27	TRBJ1-2	NA	CASSPRTYRNYGYTF	TGTGCCAGCAGTCCCCGGACGTACAGGAACTATGGCTACACCTTC
NA	TRBV9	TRBJ1-6	NA	CASSGKGSYNSPLHF	TGTGCCAGCAGCGGAAAGGGGTCATATAATTCACCCCTCCACTTT
NA	TRBV18	TRBJ1-6	NA	CASSEQGNYNSPLHF	TGTGCCAGCTCGGAACAGGGCAACTATAATTCACCCCTCCACTTT
NA	TRBV27	TRBJ1-5	NA	CASRVRGSNQPQHF	TGTGCCAGCAGGGTCAGAGGAAGCAATCAGCCCCAGCATTTT
NA	TRBV7-9	TRBJ1-4	NA	CASSPIDSNEKLFF	TGTGCCAGCAGCCCTATCGACAGCAATGAAAAACTGTTTTTT
once	TRBV7-9	TRBJ1-1	NA	CASSQVLGNTEAFF	TGTGCCAGCAGCCAGGTCCTGGGGAACACTGAAGCTTTCTTT
NA	TRBV11-2	TRBJ2-7	NA	CASSLGSRTYEQYF	TGTGCCAGCAGCTTAGGGAGCAGAACCTACGAGCAGTACTTC
NA	TRBV5-1	TRBJ1-1	NA	CASSLTGSRGTEAFF	TGCGCCAGCAGCTTGACAGGGAGTAGGGGCACTGAAGCTTTCTTT
NA	TRBV7-2	TRBJ1-1	TRBD1	CASSFTGQGPTEAFF	TGTGCCAGCAGCTTTACCGGACAGGGACCGACTGAAGCTTTCTTT
NA	TRBV4-1	TRBJ2-7	TRBD2	CASSQAPWTGGPREQYF	TGCGCCAGCAGCCAAGCCCCCTGGACGGGAGGGCCTCGCGAGCAGTACTTC
NA	TRBV7-9	TRBJ2-4	TRBD1	CASSSGQASNIQYF	TGTGCCAGCAGCTCGGGACAGGCCTCAAACATTCAGTACTTC
NA	TRBV3-1/TRBV3-2	TRBJ2-5	NA	CASSQFVGGGLETQYF	TGTGCCAGCAGCCAATTCGTCGGAGGGGGCTTGGAGACCCAGTACTTC
NA	TRBV2	TRBJ2-1	TRBD2	CARQTSGGAFEQFF	TGTGCCAGACAAACTAGCGGGGGGGCCTTTGAGCAGTTCTTC
few	TRBV6-2/TRBV6-3	TRBJ2-2	NA	CASSSRGGGSGVFSGELFF	TGTGCCAGCAGTTCGCGAGGAGGTGGTTCCGGGGTATTTAGCGGGGAGCTGTTTTTT
NA	TRBV28	TRBJ1-2	NA	CASTPAGSQTFNYGYTF	TGTGCCAGCACCCCAGCGGGAAGCCAGACCTTTAACTATGGCTACACCTTC
NA	TRBV6-1	TRBJ1-5	NA	CASSEGSTGQPQHF	TGTGCCAGCAGTGAAGGTAGTACAGGTCAGCCCCAGCATTTT
NA	TRBV5-4	TRBJ2-1	NA	CASSSAGRHEQFF	TGTGCCAGCAGCTCGGCAGGGAGGCATGAGCAGTTCTTC
NA	TRBV30	TRBJ1-4	NA	CAWGSGQGTNEKLFF	TGTGCCTGGGGCAGCGGGCAGGGAACTAATGAAAAACTGTTTTTT
NA	TRBV10-3	TRBJ2-2	TRBD2	CAISPSSGGADGELFF	TGTGCCATCAGCCCCTCTAGCGGGGGGGCCGACGGGGAGCTGTTTTTT
NA	TRBV5-1	TRBJ2-7	TRBD1	CASSPTTGALYEQYF	TGCGCCAGCAGCCCGACGACAGGGGCCCTTTACGAGCAGTACTTC
NA	TRBV5-1	TRBJ2-3	NA	CASSLVGQRGTGRFSDTQYF	TGCGCCAGCAGCTTGGTGGGACAGAGGGGGACCGGGAGATTTTCAGATACGCAGTATTTT
NA	TRBV28	TRBJ2-5	TRBD2	CASRNTGTSFRETQYF	TGTGCCAGCAGAAACACCGGGACTAGCTTCAGGGAGACCCAGTACTTC